The rows below give T cell receptor beta chains drawn from one sample of a study of breast tumors, draining lymph nodes, adjacent tissues. TCRdb processed the multiplex PCR reads anew with MiXCR; each CDR3 protein has one entry. The data contain 160,000 or so distinct CDR3 sequences, roughly a third of them singletons. Sequences were obtained from axillary lymph node tissue. These receptors were obtained from a female donor with breast cancer. Some clones in this sample may be carry-over from other donors' samples. CDR3s include the opening cysteine and the closing phenylalanine or tryptophan. The order of the fields is CDR3 protein, CDR3 DNA, V gene, D gene, clone size, J gene. D genes are given only for firm matches. A row's size may be missing; if present it is once, few, many or a size class.

CDR3aa: CAIRGIMTEAFF
CDR3nt: TGTGCCATCAGGGGGATAATGACTGAAGCTTTCTTT
v_gene: TRBV10-3
d_gene: .
abundance: few
j_gene: TRBJ1-1

CDR3aa: CASSDSGTGLQEIQYF
CDR3nt: TGCGCCAGCAGTGACTCCGGGACAGGGCTCCAAGAGATCCAGTACTTC
v_gene: TRBV10-1
d_gene: TRBD1
abundance: once
j_gene: TRBJ2-5

CDR3aa: CASSEWAGGRTGELFF
CDR3nt: TGTGCCAGCAGTGAATGGGCAGGGGGCCGCACCGGGGAGCTGTTTTTT
v_gene: TRBV6-1
d_gene: TRBD1
abundance: many
j_gene: TRBJ2-2

CDR3aa: CSALARDSRTSPLHF
CDR3nt: TGCAGTGCCCTAGCCCGGGACAGTCGCACTTCCCCCCTCCACTTT
v_gene: TRBV20-1
d_gene: TRBD1
abundance: medium-sized
j_gene: TRBJ1-6

CDR3aa: CASSSSPYEQYF
CDR3nt: TGTGCCAGTAGTTCAAGTCCCTACGAGCAGTACTTC
v_gene: TRBV19
d_gene: .
abundance: many
j_gene: TRBJ2-7

CDR3aa: CASSARTRHNEQFF
CDR3nt: TGTGCCAGCAGTGCTCGGACCCGGCACAATGAGCAGTTCTTC
v_gene: TRBV7-6
d_gene: .
abundance: .
j_gene: TRBJ2-1

CDR3aa: CASSEDWRVGEQYF
CDR3nt: TGTGCCAGCAGTGAAGACTGGAGGGTGGGTGAGCAGTACTTC
v_gene: TRBV6-1
d_gene: .
abundance: many
j_gene: TRBJ2-7

CDR3aa: CASSIGQGGTEAFF
CDR3nt: TGCGCCAGCAGCATAGGACAGGGTGGGACTGAAGCTTTCTTT
v_gene: TRBV5-1
d_gene: TRBD1
abundance: few
j_gene: TRBJ1-1

CDR3aa: CASSPGQGSSYNEQFF
CDR3nt: TGTGCCAGCAGCCCAGGGCAGGGGAGCTCCTACAATGAGCAGTTCTTC
v_gene: TRBV11-3
d_gene: .
abundance: many
j_gene: TRBJ2-1

CDR3aa: CATRPTTSPGELFF
CDR3nt: TGTGCCACCAGGCCCACAACTAGCCCCGGGGAGCTGTTTTTT
v_gene: TRBV15
d_gene: .
abundance: many
j_gene: TRBJ2-2

CDR3aa: CASSPKQGASNENLFF
CDR3nt: TGCGCCAGCAGCCCTAAACAGGGAGCATCTAATGAAAACCTGTTTTTT
v_gene: TRBV5-1
d_gene: .
abundance: .
j_gene: TRBJ1-4